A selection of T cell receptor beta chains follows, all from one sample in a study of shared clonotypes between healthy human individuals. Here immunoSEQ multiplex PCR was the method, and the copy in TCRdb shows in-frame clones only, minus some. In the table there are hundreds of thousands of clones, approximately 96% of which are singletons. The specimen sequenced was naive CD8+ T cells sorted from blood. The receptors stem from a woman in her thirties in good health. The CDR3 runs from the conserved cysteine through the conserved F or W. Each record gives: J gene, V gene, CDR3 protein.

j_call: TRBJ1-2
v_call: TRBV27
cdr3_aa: CASSLVGTGGNYGYTF

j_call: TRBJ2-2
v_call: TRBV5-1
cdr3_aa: CASSPGTSGRNTGELFF

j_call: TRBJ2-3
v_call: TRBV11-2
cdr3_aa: CASSLDPDRGGTDTQYF

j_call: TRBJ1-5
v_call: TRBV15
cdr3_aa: CATSTRDGVSNQPQHF

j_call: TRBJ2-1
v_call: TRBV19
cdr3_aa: CASSIETGSEDNEQFF

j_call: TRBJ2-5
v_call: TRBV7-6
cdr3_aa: CASGLAGGETQYF

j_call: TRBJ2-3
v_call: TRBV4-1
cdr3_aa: CASSPRRGAPDTQYF

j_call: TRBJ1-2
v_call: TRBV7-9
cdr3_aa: CASSSQRGDYGYTF

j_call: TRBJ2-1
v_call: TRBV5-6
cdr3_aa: CASSLGKREIREQFF

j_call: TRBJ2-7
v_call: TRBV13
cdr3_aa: CASSVGLGYEQYF

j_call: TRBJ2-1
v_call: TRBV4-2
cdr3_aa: CASRSDYNNEQFF

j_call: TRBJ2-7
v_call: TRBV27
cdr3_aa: CASSSSWDSYPYEQYF

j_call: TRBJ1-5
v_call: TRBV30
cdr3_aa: CAWSVQGGQPQHF

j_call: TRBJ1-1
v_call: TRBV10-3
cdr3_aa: CAISDRQGSDTEAFF

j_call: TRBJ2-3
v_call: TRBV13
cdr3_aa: CASNTPSTDTQYF

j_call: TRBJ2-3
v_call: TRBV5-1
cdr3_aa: CASSLRQGGILDTQYF

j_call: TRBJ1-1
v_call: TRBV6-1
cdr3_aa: CASNGQGRLYTEAFF

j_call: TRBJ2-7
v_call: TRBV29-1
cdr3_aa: CSALTDSSYEQYF

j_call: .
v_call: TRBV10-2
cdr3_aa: CASSLSGAPYEQYF

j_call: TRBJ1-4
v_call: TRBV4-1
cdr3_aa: CASSQVTGPNEKLFF

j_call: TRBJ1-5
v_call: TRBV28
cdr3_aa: CASSLPRRSVGPNTGGPQHF

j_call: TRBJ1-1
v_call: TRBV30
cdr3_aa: CAWSGSPRTEAFF

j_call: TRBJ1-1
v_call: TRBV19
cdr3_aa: CASSISLNTEAFF

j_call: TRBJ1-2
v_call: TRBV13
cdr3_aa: CASSLKDGHYGYTF

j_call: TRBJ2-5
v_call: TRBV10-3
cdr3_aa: CAIRDGKEETQYF

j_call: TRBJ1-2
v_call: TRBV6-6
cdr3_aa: CASSYSMSDPFYGYTF

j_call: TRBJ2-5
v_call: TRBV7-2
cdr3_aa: CASSLETQYF

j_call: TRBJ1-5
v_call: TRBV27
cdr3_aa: CASSPGVSNQPQHF

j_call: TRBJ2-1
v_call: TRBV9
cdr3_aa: CASSDPESPSGRNEQFF

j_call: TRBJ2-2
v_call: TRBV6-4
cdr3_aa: CASSEDSTNTGELFF

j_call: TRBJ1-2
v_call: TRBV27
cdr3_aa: CASSPGTGGNYGYTF

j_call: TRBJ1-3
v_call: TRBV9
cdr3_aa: CASSGGGRGSGNTIYF

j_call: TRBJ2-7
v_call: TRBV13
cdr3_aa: CASSLAFTAGGSYEQYF

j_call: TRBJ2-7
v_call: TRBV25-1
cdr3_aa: CASSESVGSSGSYEQYF

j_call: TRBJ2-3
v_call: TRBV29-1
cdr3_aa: CSVESKDRAQGTQYF

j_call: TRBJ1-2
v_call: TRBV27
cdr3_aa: CASSLGGANYGYTF

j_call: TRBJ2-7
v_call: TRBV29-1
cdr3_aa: CSVGTSGGYEQYF

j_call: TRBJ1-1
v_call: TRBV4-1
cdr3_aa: CASSQGGQTNTEAFF

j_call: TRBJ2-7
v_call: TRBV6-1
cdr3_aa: CASSEGRGGPYEQYF

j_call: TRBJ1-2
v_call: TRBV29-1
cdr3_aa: CSVDYQGQGANYGYTF

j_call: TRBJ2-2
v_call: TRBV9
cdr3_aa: CASSTYTGELFF